This T cell receptor beta chain was captured by sequencing in a study of vaccination and CD4 T cells after COVID-19. The V segment lost 7 bases and the J segment 6 bases; nucleotides outside the gene matches: 13. Germline V lookup: CDR1 SQVTM, CDR2 ANQGSEA. This CDR3 region has 14 residues. This clonotype came up a few times. The antigen is not known. Study-level results: This study had few convalescent patients and no early post-infection samples.

With the Oncomine TCR Beta short-read assay, DNA from cultured CD4+ T cells was sequenced. TCRdb reprocessed the PCR reads with MiXCR, giving one entry per CDR3 protein. Among 8,500 to 10,000 distinct CDR3 sequences listed, around 23% were seen once. Noted treatment: approximately 10-day PBMC culture with coronavirus spike peptide pools or control peptides (ViraFEST assay). About 2 million PBMCs went into each well for culture with approximately 9.4 IU/ml IL-2 and about 9.9 ug/ml peptide pools. This chain uses TRBV29-1 with TRBJ1-1; 8 nucleotides agree with TRBD1. This clonotype was sampled from a human donor with COVID-19. Sequencing was carried out using cultured CD4+ T cells from blood. The CDR3 loop reads CSATRDRPNAEAFF. In DNA form, the CDR3 reads TGCAGCGCGACCCGGGACAGGCCTAACGCTGAAGCTTTCTTT. Based on the CDR3 plus reference TRBV29-1 and TRBJ1-1, the full variable domain is SAVISQKPSRDICQRGTSLTIQCQVDSQVTMMFWYRQQPGQSLTLIATANQGSEATYESGFVIDKFPISRPNLTFSTLTVSNMSPEDSSIYLCSATRDRPNAEAFFGQGTRLTVV.